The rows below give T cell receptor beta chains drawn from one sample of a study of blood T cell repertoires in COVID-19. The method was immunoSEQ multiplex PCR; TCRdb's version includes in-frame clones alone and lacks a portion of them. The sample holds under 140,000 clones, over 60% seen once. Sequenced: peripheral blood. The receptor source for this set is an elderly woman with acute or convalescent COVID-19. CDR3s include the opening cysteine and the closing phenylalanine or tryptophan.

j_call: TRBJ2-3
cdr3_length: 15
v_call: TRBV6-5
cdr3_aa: CASRPGTSLGDTQYF

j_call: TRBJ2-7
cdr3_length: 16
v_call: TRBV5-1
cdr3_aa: CASSARGTGFSNEQYF

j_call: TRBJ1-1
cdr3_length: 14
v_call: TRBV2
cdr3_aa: CASRAGARDTEAFF

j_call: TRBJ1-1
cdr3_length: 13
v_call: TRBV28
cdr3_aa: CASWTGLNTEAFF

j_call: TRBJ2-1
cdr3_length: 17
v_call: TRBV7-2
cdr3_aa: CASSFRSAGTAYNEQFF

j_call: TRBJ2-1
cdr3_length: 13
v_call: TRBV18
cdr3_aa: CASSPLAVNEQFF

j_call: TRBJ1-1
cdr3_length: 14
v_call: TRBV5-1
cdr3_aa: CASSFTAGNTEAFF

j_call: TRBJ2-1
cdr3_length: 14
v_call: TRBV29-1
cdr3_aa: CSGRLTGTYNEQFF

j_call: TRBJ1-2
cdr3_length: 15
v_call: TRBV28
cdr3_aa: CASTRSRGRDYGYTF

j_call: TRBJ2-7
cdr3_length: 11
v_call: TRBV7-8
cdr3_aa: CASSPSYEQYF

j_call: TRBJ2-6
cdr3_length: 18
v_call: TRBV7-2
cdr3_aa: CASSLSWGTRSGANVLTF

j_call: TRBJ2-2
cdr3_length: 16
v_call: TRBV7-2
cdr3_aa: CASSVIAGGGTGELFF

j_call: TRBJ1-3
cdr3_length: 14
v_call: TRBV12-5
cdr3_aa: CASALGGGGNTIYF

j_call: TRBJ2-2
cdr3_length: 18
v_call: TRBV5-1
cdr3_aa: CASSLAASGKGRTGELFF

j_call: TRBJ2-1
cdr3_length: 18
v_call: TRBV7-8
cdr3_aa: CASSKQTSGLLDYNEQFF